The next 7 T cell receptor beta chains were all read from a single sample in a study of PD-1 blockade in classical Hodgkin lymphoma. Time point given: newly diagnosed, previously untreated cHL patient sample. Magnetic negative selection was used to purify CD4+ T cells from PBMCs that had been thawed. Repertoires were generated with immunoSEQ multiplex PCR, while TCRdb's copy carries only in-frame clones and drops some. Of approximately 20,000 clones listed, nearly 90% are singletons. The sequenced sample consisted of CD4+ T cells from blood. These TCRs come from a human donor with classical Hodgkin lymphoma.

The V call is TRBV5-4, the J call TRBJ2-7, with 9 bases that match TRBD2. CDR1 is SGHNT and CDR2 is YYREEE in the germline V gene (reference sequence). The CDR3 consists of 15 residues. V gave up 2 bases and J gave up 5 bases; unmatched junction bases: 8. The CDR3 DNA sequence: TGTGCCAGCAGCTTCCACTGGACTAGCGACAACGAGCAGTACTTC. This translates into CASSFHWTSDNEQYF.

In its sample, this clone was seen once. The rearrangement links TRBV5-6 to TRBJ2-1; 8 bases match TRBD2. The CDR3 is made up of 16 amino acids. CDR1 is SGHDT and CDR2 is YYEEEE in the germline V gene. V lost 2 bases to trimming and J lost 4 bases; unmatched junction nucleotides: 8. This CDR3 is CASSLFATSAYNEQFF. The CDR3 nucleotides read TGTGCCAGCAGCTTATTTGCGACTAGCGCATACAATGAGCAGTTCTTC.

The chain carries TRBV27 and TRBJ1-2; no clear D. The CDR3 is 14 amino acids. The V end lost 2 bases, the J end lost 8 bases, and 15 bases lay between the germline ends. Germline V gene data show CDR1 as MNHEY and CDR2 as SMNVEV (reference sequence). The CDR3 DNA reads TGTGCCAGCAGTTTAGGGATCAGATCTAACGGCTACACCTTC. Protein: CASSLGIRSNGYTF.

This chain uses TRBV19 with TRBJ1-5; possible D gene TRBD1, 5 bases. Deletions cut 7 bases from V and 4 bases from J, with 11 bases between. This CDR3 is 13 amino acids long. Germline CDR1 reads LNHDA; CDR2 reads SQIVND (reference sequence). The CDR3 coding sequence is TGTGCCAGTAAGGCAGGGCGAAATCAGCCCCAGCATTTT. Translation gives CASKAGRNQPQHF.

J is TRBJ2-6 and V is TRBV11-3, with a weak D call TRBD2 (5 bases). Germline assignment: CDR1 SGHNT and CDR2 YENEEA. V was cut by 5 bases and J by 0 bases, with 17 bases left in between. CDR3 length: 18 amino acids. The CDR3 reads CASSRARAVSSGANVLTF. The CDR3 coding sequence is TGTGCCAGCAGCCGGGCGCGGGCCGTCAGCTCTGGGGCCAACGTCCTGACTTTC.

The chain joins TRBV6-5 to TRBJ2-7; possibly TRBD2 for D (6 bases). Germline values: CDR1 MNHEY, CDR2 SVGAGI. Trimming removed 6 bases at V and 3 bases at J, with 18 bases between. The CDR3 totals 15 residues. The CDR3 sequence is CASSPLRRRDYEQYF. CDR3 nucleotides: TGTGCCAGCAGCCCCCTTCGACGGCGGGACTACGAGCAGTACTTC.

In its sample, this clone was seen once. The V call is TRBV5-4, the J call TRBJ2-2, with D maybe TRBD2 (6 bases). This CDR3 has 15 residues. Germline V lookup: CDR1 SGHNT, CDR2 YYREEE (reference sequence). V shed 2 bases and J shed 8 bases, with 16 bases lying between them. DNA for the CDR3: TGTGCCAGCAGCTTTGAGCCCCGAGGGAGGGGGGAGCTGTTTTTT. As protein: CASSFEPRGRGELFF.